The 2 T cell receptor beta chains below come from one sample, sequenced in a study of cytomegalovirus exposure and HLA in healthy donors. Primers for the PCR totalled 60 Vbeta and 13 Jbeta. Using immunoSEQ multiplex PCR, the repertoire was profiled, and TCRdb retains in-frame clones only, with some absent. Its table lists some 64,000 clones. Sequencing was carried out using PBMCs. These receptors originate from a woman younger than 45 in good health and CMV-seronegative.

The V and J genes are TRBV25-1 and TRBJ2-2; D unclear. Trimming stripped 5 bases from V and 6 bases from J, with 10 bases between. CDR3 length: 13 residues. CDR1 and CDR2 from the germline V gene are MGHDK and SYGVNS. The CDR3 DNA follows: TGTGCCAGCAGTCCGGAGTGGCCCGGGGAGCTGTTTTTT. Translated: CASSPEWPGELFF.

The rearrangement joins TRBV19 to TRBJ2-7; D remains unclear. Germline V gene sequence: CDR1 LNHDA, CDR2 SQIVND (reference sequence). The CDR3 extends over 13 amino acids. Trimming removed 6 bases from V and 5 bases from J, with 14 bases in between. The DNA of the CDR3 is TGTGCCAGTAGCTCCGGCGGAGTTGACGAGCAGTACTTC. Amino acid sequence: CASSSGGVDEQYF. The full variable domain, rest sourced from reference TRBV19 and TRBJ2-7, is DGGITQSPKYLFRKEGQNVTLSCEQNLNHDAMYWYRQDPGQGLRLIYYSQIVNDFQKGDIAEGYSVSREKKESFPLTVTSAQKNPTAFYLCASSSGGVDEQYFGPGTRLTVT.